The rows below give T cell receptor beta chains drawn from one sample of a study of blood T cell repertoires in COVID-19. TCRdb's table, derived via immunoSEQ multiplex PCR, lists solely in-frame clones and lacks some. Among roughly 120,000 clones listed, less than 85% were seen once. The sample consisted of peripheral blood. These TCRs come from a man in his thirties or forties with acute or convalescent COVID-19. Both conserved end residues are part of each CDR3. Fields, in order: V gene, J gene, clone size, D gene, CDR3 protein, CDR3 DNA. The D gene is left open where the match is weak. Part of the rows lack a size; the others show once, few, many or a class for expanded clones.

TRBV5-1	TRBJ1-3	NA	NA	CASSLGRSSGNTIYF	TGCGCCAGCAGCCTGGGACGGAGCTCTGGAAACACCATATATTTT
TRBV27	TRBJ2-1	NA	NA	CATIPGSSSYNEQFF	TGTGCCACCATCCCGGGGAGTAGCTCCTACAATGAGCAGTTCTTC
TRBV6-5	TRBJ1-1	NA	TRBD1	CASSSDRANTEAFF	TGTGCCAGCAGTTCCGACAGGGCGAACACTGAAGCTTTCTTT
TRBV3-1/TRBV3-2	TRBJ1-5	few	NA	CASSQNFDQPQHF	TGTGCCAGCAGCCAAAATTTCGATCAGCCCCAGCATTTT
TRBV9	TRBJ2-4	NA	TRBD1	CASSVGQGVDIQYF	TGTGCCAGCAGCGTTGGACAGGGGGTAGACATTCAGTACTTC
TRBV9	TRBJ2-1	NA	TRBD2	CASSSSGGANEQFF	TGTGCCAGCAGCTCTAGCGGGGGGGCCAATGAGCAGTTCTTC
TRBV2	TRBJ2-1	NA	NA	CASSGIAYEQFF	TGTGCCAGCAGTGGAATAGCGTACGAGCAGTTCTTC
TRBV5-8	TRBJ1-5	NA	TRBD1	CASGEKGASFQPQHF	TGTGCCAGCGGAGAAAAGGGGGCTTCGTTTCAGCCCCAGCATTTT
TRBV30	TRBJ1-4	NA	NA	CAWRDPGHSNEKLFF	TGTGCCTGGAGAGACCCGGGACACTCTAATGAAAAACTGTTTTTT
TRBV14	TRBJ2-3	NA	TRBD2	CASSQNRLAQSPDTQYF	TGTGCCAGCAGCCAGAATCGACTAGCACAAAGCCCAGATACGCAGTATTTT
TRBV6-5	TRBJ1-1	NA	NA	CASSYDRKGTEAFF	TGTGCCAGCAGTTACGACAGGAAAGGCACTGAAGCTTTCTTT
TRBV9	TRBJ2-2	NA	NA	CASSVEGQGGLGNTGELFF	TGTGCCAGCAGCGTAGAGGGTCAGGGGGGACTAGGAAACACCGGGGAGCTGTTTTTT
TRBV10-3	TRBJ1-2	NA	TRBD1	CAISLYGTGGNYGYTF	TGTGCCATCAGCCTATACGGGACAGGGGGTAACTATGGCTACACCTTC
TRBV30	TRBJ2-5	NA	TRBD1	CAWSPSQAGGETQYF	TGTGCCTGGAGCCCCAGCCAGGCAGGGGGAGAGACCCAGTACTTC
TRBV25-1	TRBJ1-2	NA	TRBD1	CASSASWQGGSGYTF	TGTGCCAGCAGTGCCTCATGGCAGGGGGGTTCCGGCTACACCTTC
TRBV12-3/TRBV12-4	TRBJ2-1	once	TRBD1	CASSLGQGGEQFF	TGTGCCAGCAGTCTGGGACAGGGCGGTGAGCAGTTCTTC
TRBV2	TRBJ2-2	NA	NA	CASSEVKPNTGELFF	TGTGCCAGCAGTGAAGTGAAGCCTAACACCGGGGAGCTGTTTTTT
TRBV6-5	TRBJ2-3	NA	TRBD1	CATKPGGLSTDTQYF	TGTGCCACCAAGCCAGGGGGCCTAAGCACAGATACGCAGTATTTT
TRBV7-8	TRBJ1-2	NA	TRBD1	CASSDRSPGGYTF	TGTGCCAGCAGCGACAGATCTCCAGGGGGGTACACCTTC
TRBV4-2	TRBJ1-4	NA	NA	CASSHRDEKLFF	TGTGCCAGCAGCCACCGAGATGAAAAACTGTTTTTT
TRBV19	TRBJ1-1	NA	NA	CASSIGRGAETEAFF	TGTGCCAGTAGTATAGGGCGGGGGGCGGAAACTGAAGCTTTCTTT
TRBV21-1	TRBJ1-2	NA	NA	CASSKAQAGDYGYTF	TGTGCCAGCAGCAAAGCCCAGGCAGGGGACTATGGCTACACCTTC
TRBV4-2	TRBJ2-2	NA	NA	CASSQEASRNTGELFF	TGTGCCAGCAGCCAAGAGGCTAGTAGGAACACCGGGGAGCTGTTTTTT
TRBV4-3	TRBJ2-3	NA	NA	CASSQDRGSADTQYF	TGCGCCAGCAGCCAAGATAGGGGGAGTGCAGATACGCAGTATTTT
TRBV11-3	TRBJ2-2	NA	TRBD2	CASSPSGGNSGELFF	TGTGCCAGCAGCCCCAGCGGGGGGAACTCCGGGGAGCTGTTTTTT
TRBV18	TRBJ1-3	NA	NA	CASSPSTGAGNTIYF	TGTGCCAGCTCACCATCAACGGGGGCTGGAAACACCATATATTTT
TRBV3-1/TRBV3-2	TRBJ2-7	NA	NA	CASSQGTMVSEQYF	TGTGCCAGCAGCCAAGGGACTATGGTCTCCGAGCAGTACTTC
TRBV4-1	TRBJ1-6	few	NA	CASSRSDGSPLHF	TGCGCCAGCAGCCGATCCGACGGGTCACCCCTCCACTTT
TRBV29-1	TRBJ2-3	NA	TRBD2	CSVDSSGGATDTQYF	TGCAGCGTCGATTCTAGCGGGGGGGCTACAGATACGCAGTATTTT
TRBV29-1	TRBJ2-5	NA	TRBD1	CSVVTGAMGETQYF	TGCAGCGTTGTAACAGGGGCTATGGGAGAGACCCAGTACTTC
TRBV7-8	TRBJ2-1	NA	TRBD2	CASSLGGAGDAYNEQFF	TGTGCCAGCAGCTTAGGAGGAGCGGGAGATGCTTACAATGAGCAGTTCTTC
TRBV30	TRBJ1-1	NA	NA	CAWSPITNTEAFF	TGTGCCTGGAGTCCTATCACGAACACTGAAGCTTTCTTT
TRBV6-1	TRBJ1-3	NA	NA	CASSERAGLGNTIYF	TGTGCCAGCAGTGAAAGAGCAGGGCTCGGAAACACCATATATTTT
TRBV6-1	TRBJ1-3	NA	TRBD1	CASSARGATSGNTIYF	TGTGCCAGCAGTGCCAGGGGGGCCACCTCTGGAAACACCATATATTTT
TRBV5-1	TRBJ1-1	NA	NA	CASSEQGHTEAFF	TGCGCCAGCAGCGAACAGGGCCACACTGAAGCTTTCTTT
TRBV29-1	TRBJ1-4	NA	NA	CSVRAKATNEKLFF	TGCAGCGTTCGCGCGAAAGCAACTAATGAAAAACTGTTTTTT
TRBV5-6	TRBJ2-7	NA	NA	CASSSGYGYEQYF	TGTGCCAGCAGCTCGGGTTATGGGTACGAGCAGTACTTC
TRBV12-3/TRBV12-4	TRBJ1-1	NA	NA	CASSYDRTEAFF	TGTGCCAGCAGTTATGACAGGACTGAAGCTTTCTTT
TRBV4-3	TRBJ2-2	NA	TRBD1	CASSPIGQGGTGELFF	TGCGCCAGCAGCCCGATAGGACAGGGCGGTACCGGGGAGCTGTTTTTT
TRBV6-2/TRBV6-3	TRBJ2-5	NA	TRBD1	CASSGQGAETQYF	TGTGCCAGCAGTGGACAGGGGGCCGAGACCCAGTACTTC
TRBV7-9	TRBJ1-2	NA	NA	CASEVGVGYGYTF	TGTGCCAGCGAGGTAGGCGTAGGATATGGCTACACCTTC
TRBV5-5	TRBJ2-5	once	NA	CASRDGGVEETQYF	TGTGCCAGCAGGGACGGAGGGGTTGAAGAGACCCAGTACTTC
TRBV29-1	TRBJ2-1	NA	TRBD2	CSVSGLAGGEQFF	TGCAGCGTTTCCGGACTAGCGGGAGGAGAGCAGTTCTTC